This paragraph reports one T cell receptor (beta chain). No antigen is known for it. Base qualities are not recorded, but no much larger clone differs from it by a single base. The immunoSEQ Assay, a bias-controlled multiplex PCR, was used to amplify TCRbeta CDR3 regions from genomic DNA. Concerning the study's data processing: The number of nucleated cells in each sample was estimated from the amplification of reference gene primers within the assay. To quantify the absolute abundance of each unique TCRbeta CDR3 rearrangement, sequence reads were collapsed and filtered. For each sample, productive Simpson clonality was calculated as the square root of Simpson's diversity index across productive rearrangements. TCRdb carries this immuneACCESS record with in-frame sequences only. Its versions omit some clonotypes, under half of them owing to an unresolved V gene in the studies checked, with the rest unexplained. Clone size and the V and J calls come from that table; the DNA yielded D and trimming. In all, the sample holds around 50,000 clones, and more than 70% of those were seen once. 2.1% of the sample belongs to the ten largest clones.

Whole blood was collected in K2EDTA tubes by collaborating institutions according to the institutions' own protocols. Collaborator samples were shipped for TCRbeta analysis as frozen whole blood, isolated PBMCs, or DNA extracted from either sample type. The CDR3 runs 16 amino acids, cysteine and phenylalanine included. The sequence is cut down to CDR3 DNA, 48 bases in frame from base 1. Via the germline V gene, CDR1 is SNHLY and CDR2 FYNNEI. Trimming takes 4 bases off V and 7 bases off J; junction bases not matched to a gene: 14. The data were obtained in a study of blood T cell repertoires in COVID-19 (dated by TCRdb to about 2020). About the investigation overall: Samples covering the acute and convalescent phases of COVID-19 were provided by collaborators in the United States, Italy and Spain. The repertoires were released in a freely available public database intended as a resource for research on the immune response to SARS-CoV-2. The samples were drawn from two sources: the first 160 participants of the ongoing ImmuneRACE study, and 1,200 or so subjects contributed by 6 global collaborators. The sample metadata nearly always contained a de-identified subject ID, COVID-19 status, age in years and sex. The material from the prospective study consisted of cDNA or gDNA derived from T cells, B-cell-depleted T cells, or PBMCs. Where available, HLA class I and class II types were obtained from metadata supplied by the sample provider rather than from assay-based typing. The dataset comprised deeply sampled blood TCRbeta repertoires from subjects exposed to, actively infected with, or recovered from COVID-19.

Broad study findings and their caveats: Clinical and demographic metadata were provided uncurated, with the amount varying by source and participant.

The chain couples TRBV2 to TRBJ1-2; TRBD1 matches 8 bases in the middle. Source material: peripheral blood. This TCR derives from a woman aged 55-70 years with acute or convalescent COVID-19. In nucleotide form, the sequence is TGTGCCAGCAGTGTCACGACAGGGGCACAGGGTCCTGGCTACACCTTC. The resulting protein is CASSVTTGAQGPGYTF. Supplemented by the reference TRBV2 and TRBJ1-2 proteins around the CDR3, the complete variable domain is EPEVTQTPSHQVTQMGQEVILRCVPISNHLYFYWYRQILGQKVEFLVSFYNNEISEKSEIFDDQFSVERPDGSNFTLKIRSTKLEDSAMYFCASSVTTGAQGPGYTFGSGTRLTVV.